The clone carrying this TCR beta chain appeared a few times. Its target is not known. With a much larger clone just one base away, this may be a read error. Primed by a sample-barcoded 5' primer and a J-beta primer mix, a second PCR proceeded for 7 to 11 cycles. From each sample, at least 2.5 million paired-end reads containing CDR3 were obtained. TCRdb reanalysed the 5' RACE reads using MiXCR and keeps one entry per CDR3 protein. Of around 900,000 distinct CDR3 sequences detected, 29% appear once; the ten largest clones hold roughly 17%. The data originate from a study of blood T cells in healthy people across ages. Overall study results and limits: One million T cells yielded diversity estimates that were considered underestimates.

The germline CDR1 and CDR2 sequences are SGHKS and YYEKEE (reference sequence). The CDR3 totals 15 residues. The V and J genes are TRBV5-5 and TRBJ1-4; D is unresolved. This clonotype was obtained from a woman aged 80 or over in good health. The sequenced sample consisted of blood. In DNA form, the CDR3 reads TGTGCCAGCAGCGTGGAGGACGGCAGGTTTGGAAAACGGTTTTTT. Translated, it gives CASSVEDGRFGKRFF.